Following are 27 T cell receptor beta chains from one sample sequenced in a study of T cell responses to AZD1222 COVID-19 vaccine. The assay was immunoSEQ multiplex PCR, and TCRdb's table has in-frame clones only and misses some. The sample lists about 66,000 clones, approximately 85% seen once, with over 20% in the top ten. The sequenced sample was peripheral blood, obtained on day 0 of MenACWY control vaccination. These receptors were taken from an adult in good health.

V and J are TRBV12-3 or TRBV12-4 and TRBJ1-2; no definite D call. This CDR3 region has 13 residues. Trimming left V 1 base short and J 8 bases short, with 11 bases between. In DNA form, the CDR3 reads TGTGCCAGCAGTTTAGGGACCGCCGGCGGCTACACCTTC. Its translation: CASSLGTAGGYTF.

The chain has TRBV19 and TRBJ2-7, with 8 bases aligning to TRBD1. Germline values: CDR1 LNHDA, CDR2 SQIVND (reference sequence). The length of the CDR3 is 14 residues. The V gene end was trimmed by 6 bases and the J gene end by 0 bases; junction bases not matched to a gene: 4. The CDR3 region is CASSRGQGSYEQYF. The CDR3 bases are TGTGCCAGTAGCCGAGGACAGGGCTCCTACGAGCAGTACTTC.

This clone was counted a few times. V and J are TRBV18 and TRBJ1-1; 7 bases line up with TRBD1. The CDR3 is 14 residues long. In germline, CDR1 is KGHSH, CDR2 LQKENI. The V gene end was trimmed by 6 bases and the J gene end by 5 bases; junction bases not matched to a gene: 9. This CDR3 reads CASSRQGSRTEAFF. The CDR3 DNA sequence: TGTGCCAGCTCTCGACAGGGTTCGCGGACTGAAGCTTTCTTT.

This chain joins TRBV5-6 and TRBJ2-7; D is perhaps TRBD1 (6 bases). Per germline, CDR1 SGHDT and CDR2 YYEEEE. Trimming took 0 bases from V and 5 from J, leaving 12 bases between them. CDR3 size: 14 residues. CDR3 protein: CASSLGDTRNEQYF. CDR3 DNA sequence: TGTGCCAGCAGCTTGGGGGACACCCGGAACGAGCAGTACTTC.

Comment on this clone: The junction does not match germline at one end; this may be a read error. V gene TRBV7-2 combines with J gene TRBJ2-7, with D hard to call. The germline CDR1 and CDR2 sequences are SGHTA and FQGNSA. This CDR3 is built from 13 residues. The CDR3 region is CASSLEVGRLILF. CDR3 in DNA: TGTGCCAGCAGCTTAGAGGTAGGCAGGCTCATCCTCTTC.

The CDR3, as DNA: TGCGCCAGCAGCCCCCCGGGGGGCACAGATACGCAGTATTTT. Its translation is CASSPPGGTDTQYF. The V call is TRBV5-1, the J call TRBJ2-3; a weak D match, TRBD2 (6 bases). V lost 4 bases, J lost 1 base, and 10 bases lay in between. Germline CDR1 reads SGHRS; CDR2 reads YFSETQ. The length of the CDR3 is 14 residues. The full variable domain, completed using reference TRBV5-1 and TRBJ2-3, is KAGVTQTPRYLIKTRGQQVTLSCSPISGHRSVSWYQQTPGQGLQFLFEYFSETQRNKGNFPGRFSGRQFSNSRSEMNVSTLELGDSALYLCASSPPGGTDTQYFGPGTRLTVL.

J is TRBJ2-5 and V is TRBV28; 10 bases agree with TRBD1. Trimming removed 8 bases from V and 4 bases from J; junction bases left unmatched: 10. The CDR3 totals 15 residues. Germline CDR1 reads MDHEN; CDR2 reads SYDVKM. The CDR3 is CASEVPGQGRETQYF. The CDR3 DNA reads TGTGCCAGCGAGGTCCCGGGACAGGGGCGAGAGACCCAGTACTTC.

This clone appeared a few times. The chain carries TRBV19 and TRBJ1-3; the D is unclear. The CDR3 consists of 13 residues. Germline V gene sequence: CDR1 LNHDA, CDR2 SQIVND (reference sequence). Trimming left V 5 bases short and J 0 bases short, with 5 bases between. This chain's CDR3 is CASSWLSGNTIYF. CDR3 sequence (DNA): TGTGCCAGTAGTTGGCTCTCTGGAAACACCATATATTTT.

V gene TRBV3-1 (or the pseudogene TRBV3-2) combines with J gene TRBJ2-5; D not certain. From germline, CDR1 is LGHDT and CDR2 YNNKEL (reference sequence). Trimming removed 4 bases at V and 5 bases at J, with 17 bases between. This CDR3 has 15 residues. The DNA for the CDR3 is TGTGCCAGCAGCCCAAGACCCCAAAGGCGGGAGACCCAGTACTTC. As protein: CASSPRPQRRETQYF.

V and J are TRBV11-2 and TRBJ1-4; D is uncertain. The CDR3 covers 15 residues. V was pared by 2 bases and J by 0 bases, with 7 bases between. In germline, CDR1 is SGHAT, CDR2 FQNNGV. The CDR3 DNA is TGTGCCAGCAGCTTAACCGCTGCAACTAATGAAAAACTGTTTTTT. This gives the protein CASSLTAATNEKLFF.

This clone was detected only a few times. In nucleotides, the CDR3 is TGTGCCAGCAGCTTGGGACAGGGGAACTACGAGCAGTACTTC. Encoded protein: CASSLGQGNYEQYF. The rearrangement links TRBV7-2 to TRBJ2-7; 10 positions agree with TRBD1. V was pared by 3 bases and J by 3 bases, with 2 bases of the junction left unmatched. The CDR3 has 14 residues. Per germline, CDR1 SGHTA and CDR2 FQGNSA.

This clone was recorded a few times. The chain links TRBV6-1 to TRBJ2-5; 9 bases align to TRBD2. There are 17 residues in the CDR3. V trimming: 4 bases; J trimming: 0 bases; junction bases outside the gene matches: 9. Germline V gives CDR1 MNHNS, CDR2 SASEGT. CDR3 sequence: CASSGLAESWYQETQYF. In DNA form, the CDR3 reads TGTGCCAGCAGTGGACTAGCGGAATCTTGGTACCAAGAGACCCAGTACTTC.

The genes are TRBV2 and TRBJ1-2; D might be TRBD1 (6 bases). Germline V gives CDR1 SNHLY, CDR2 FYNNEI. The CDR3 runs 14 residues. The V end was cut by 2 bases, the J end by 7 bases, with 14 bases between. The CDR3, as DNA: TGTGCCAGCAGTGAAATTGGGGGGGCTCGTGGCTACACCTTC. This sequence encodes CASSEIGGARGYTF. The complete variable domain, with remaining parts taken from reference TRBV2 and TRBJ1-2, reads EPEVTQTPSHQVTQMGQEVILRCVPISNHLYFYWYRQILGQKVEFLVSFYNNEISEKSEIFDDQFSVERPDGSNFTLKIRSTKLEDSAMYFCASSEIGGARGYTFGSGTRLTVV.

There are a few counts of this clone. This chain's CDR3 is CASRPRATSYEQYF. In nucleotides, the CDR3 is TGTGCCAGCAGGCCGCGGGCGACGTCCTACGAGCAGTACTTC. This rearrangement joins TRBV6-5 to TRBJ2-7; D possibly corresponds to TRBD2 (5 bases). Germline loops: CDR1 MNHEY, CDR2 SVGAGI. V gave up 6 bases and J gave up 1 base, with 13 bases separating them. CDR3 length: 14 amino acids.

This chain uses TRBV19 with TRBJ2-1; D remains ambiguous. Germline V gives CDR1 LNHDA, CDR2 SQIVND (reference sequence). V was cut by 5 bases and J by 6 bases, with 14 bases left in between. The CDR3 length is 14 residues. CDR3: CASSRTESVNEQFF. The DNA of the CDR3 is TGTGCCAGTAGTCGCACGGAAAGCGTCAATGAGCAGTTCTTC.

The V and J genes are TRBV5-4 and TRBJ2-1; the match to TRBD1 covers 9 bases. The CDR3 length is 15 residues. Looked up from germline, CDR1 is SGHNT and CDR2 is YYREEE (reference sequence). Trimming cost V 4 bases and J 5 bases; bases outside gene matches: 7. CDR3 nucleotide sequence: TGTGCCAGCAGCCGGGACAGGGTAACGAACAATGAGCAGTTCTTC. Residues: CASSRDRVTNNEQFF.

This rearrangement joins TRBV15 to TRBJ2-1, with D perhaps TRBD2 (6 bases). CDR1 is LNHNV and CDR2 is YYDKDF in the germline V gene (reference sequence). The CDR3 contains 14 residues. V lost 0 bases to trimming and J lost 8 bases, with 11 bases between them. This chain's CDR3 is CATSREGEADEQFF. As DNA, the CDR3 is TGTGCCACCAGCAGAGAGGGGGAGGCGGATGAGCAGTTCTTC.

The V call is TRBV25-1, the J call TRBJ1-2; D not resolved. The CDR3 extends over 13 amino acids. Trimming removed 4 bases at V and 3 bases at J, with 9 bases between. In germline, CDR1 is MGHDK, CDR2 SYGVNS. The CDR3 loop reads CASSVGRDYGYTF. For the CDR3, the DNA is TGTGCCAGCAGTGTTGGACGGGACTATGGCTACACCTTC.

This sequence joins TRBV7-9 and TRBJ2-1, with a possible D match to TRBD2 (5 bases). Germline loops: CDR1 SEHNR, CDR2 FQNEAQ (reference sequence). The CDR3 covers 14 residues. V was pared by 5 bases and J by 7 bases, with 15 bases between. The CDR3 reads CASSQEGLVNEQFF. As DNA, the CDR3 is TGTGCCAGCAGCCAAGAGGGTCTGGTGAATGAGCAGTTCTTC. The full variable domain, completed using reference TRBV7-9 and TRBJ2-1, is DTGVSQNPRHKITKRGQNVTFRCDPISEHNRLYWYRQTLGQGPEFLTYFQNEAQLEKSRLLSDRFSAERPKGSFSTLEIQRTEQGDSAMYLCASSQEGLVNEQFFGPGTRLTVL.

The V call is TRBV5-1, the J call TRBJ2-2; D is uncertain. Germline lookup yields CDR1 SGHRS and CDR2 YFSETQ. This CDR3 contains 15 residues. V shed 4 bases and J shed 1 base, with 11 bases lying between them. The CDR3 DNA reads TGCGCCAGCAGCCTAGACATGCAGAACACCGGGGAGCTGTTTTTT. Its translation: CASSLDMQNTGELFF.

This chain uses TRBV30 with TRBJ1-3; possible D gene TRBD1, 5 bases. The germline gives CDR1 GTSNPN, CDR2 SVGIG (reference sequence). V dropped 5 bases and J dropped 0 bases, with 8 bases sitting between them. This CDR3 is 13 amino acids long. The CDR3 sequence is CAWDRNSGNTIYF. DNA for the CDR3: TGTGCCTGGGACAGAAACTCTGGAAACACCATATATTTT.

This chain links TRBV15 with TRBJ1-2; 7 nucleotides line up with TRBD1. This CDR3 has 14 amino acids. V gave up 0 bases and J gave up 8 bases; unmatched junction bases: 6. Germline CDR1 is LNHNV and CDR2 is YYDKDF (reference sequence). The CDR3 here is CATSRDGTASGYTF. The CDR3 nucleotides are TGTGCCACCAGCAGAGATGGGACAGCCAGCGGCTACACCTTC.

This chain joins TRBV19 and TRBJ2-7; D gene ambiguous. V was clipped by 2 bases and J by 2 bases, with 22 bases between them. CDR3 length: 18 residues. Germline-derived CDR1 and CDR2 are LNHDA and SQIVND (reference sequence). The CDR3 protein is CASSIRISSGGAPYEQYF. CDR3 sequence (DNA): TGTGCCAGTAGTATAAGGATTAGTTCTGGCGGAGCACCCTACGAGCAGTACTTC.

J is TRBJ2-1 and V is TRBV7-3, with a weak D call TRBD1 (6 bases). V shed 3 bases and J shed 5 bases, with 11 bases lying between them. CDR1 SGHTA and CDR2 FQGTGA come from the germline V gene. CDR3 size: 14 residues. The DNA of the CDR3 is TGTGCCAGCAGCTTGACAGGCCCCCACAATGAGCAGTTCTTC. Translation: CASSLTGPHNEQFF. Using reference TRBV7-3 and TRBJ2-1 for the parts outside the CDR3, the full variable domain is GAGVSQTPSNKVTEKGKYVELRCDPISGHTALYWYRQSLGQGPEFLIYFQGTGAADDSGLPNDRFFAVRPEGSVSTLKIQRTERGDSAVYLCASSLTGPHNEQFFGPGTRLTVL.

The chain links TRBV4-3 to TRBJ2-3, with D maybe TRBD1 (6 bases). The CDR3 consists of 17 residues. Germline assignment: CDR1 LGHNA and CDR2 YSLEER. The V end lost 1 base, the J end lost 4 bases, and 18 bases lay between the germline ends. DNA for the CDR3: TGCGCCAGCAGCCAAGCAGTGCAGGGGTGGGGGCCAGATACGCAGTATTTT. This encodes CASSQAVQGWGPDTQYF.

In this sample, this clone turned up once. The genes are TRBV18 and TRBJ1-2; 9 positions match TRBD1. The CDR3 covers 15 residues. The V and J ends lost 4 bases and 3 bases, in that order; junction bases with no gene match: 6. Germline V gene sequence: CDR1 KGHSH, CDR2 LQKENI. The CDR3 DNA sequence: TGTGCCAGCTCACTCCGGACAGGGGAAGACTATGGCTACACCTTC. It yields the protein CASSLRTGEDYGYTF. The full variable domain, in which reference TRBV18 and TRBJ1-2 provide the parts outside the CDR3, is NAGVMQNPRHLVRRRGQEARLRCSPMKGHSHVYWYRQLPEEGLKFMVYLQKENIIDESGMPKERFSAEFPKEGPSILRIQQVVRGDSAAYFCASSLRTGEDYGYTFGSGTRLTVV.

This sequence joins TRBV5-6 and TRBJ2-2; 10 nucleotides align to TRBD1. The CDR3 sequence is 14 residues long. Germline values: CDR1 SGHDT, CDR2 YYEEEE. Unmatched junction bases numbered 4, after V lost 4 bases and J lost 7 bases. Written as DNA, the CDR3 is TGTGCCAGCAGCCGGGACAGGGGATACGGGGAGCTGTTTTTT. This translates into CASSRDRGYGELFF. Full variable domain (outside the CDR3, taken from reference TRBV5-6 and TRBJ2-2): DAGVTQSPTHLIKTRGQQVTLRCSPKSGHDTVSWYQQALGQGPQFIFQYYEEEERQRGNFPDRFSGHQFPNYSSELNVNALLLGDSALYLCASSRDRGYGELFFGEGSRLTVL.